This TCR beta chain was documented in a study of blood T cell repertoires in COVID-19. Losses at the gene ends were 10 bases for V and 4 bases for J; bases not matched to a gene: 8. Germline CDR1 SGHKS, CDR2 YYEKEE (reference sequence). This CDR3 comprises 14 residues. Source study methods: Reference gene primer amplification gave nucleated cell count estimates. Only in-frame clones appear in the TCRdb table, and some are missing; sequencing was by immunoSEQ multiplex PCR. From that table come the V and J calls and clone size; the DNA was used to work out D and trimming. The table lists roughly 67,000 clones, about 83% of them singletons.

The J gene is TRBJ2-2, the V gene TRBV5-5; 9 bases fit TRBD1. What was sequenced was peripheral blood. The source of this sequence is an older woman with acute or convalescent COVID-19. In DNA form, the CDR3 reads TGTGCCGTTGGGGGGGACAGGGTCACCGGGGAGCTGTTTTTT. Translated: CAVGGDRVTGELFF.